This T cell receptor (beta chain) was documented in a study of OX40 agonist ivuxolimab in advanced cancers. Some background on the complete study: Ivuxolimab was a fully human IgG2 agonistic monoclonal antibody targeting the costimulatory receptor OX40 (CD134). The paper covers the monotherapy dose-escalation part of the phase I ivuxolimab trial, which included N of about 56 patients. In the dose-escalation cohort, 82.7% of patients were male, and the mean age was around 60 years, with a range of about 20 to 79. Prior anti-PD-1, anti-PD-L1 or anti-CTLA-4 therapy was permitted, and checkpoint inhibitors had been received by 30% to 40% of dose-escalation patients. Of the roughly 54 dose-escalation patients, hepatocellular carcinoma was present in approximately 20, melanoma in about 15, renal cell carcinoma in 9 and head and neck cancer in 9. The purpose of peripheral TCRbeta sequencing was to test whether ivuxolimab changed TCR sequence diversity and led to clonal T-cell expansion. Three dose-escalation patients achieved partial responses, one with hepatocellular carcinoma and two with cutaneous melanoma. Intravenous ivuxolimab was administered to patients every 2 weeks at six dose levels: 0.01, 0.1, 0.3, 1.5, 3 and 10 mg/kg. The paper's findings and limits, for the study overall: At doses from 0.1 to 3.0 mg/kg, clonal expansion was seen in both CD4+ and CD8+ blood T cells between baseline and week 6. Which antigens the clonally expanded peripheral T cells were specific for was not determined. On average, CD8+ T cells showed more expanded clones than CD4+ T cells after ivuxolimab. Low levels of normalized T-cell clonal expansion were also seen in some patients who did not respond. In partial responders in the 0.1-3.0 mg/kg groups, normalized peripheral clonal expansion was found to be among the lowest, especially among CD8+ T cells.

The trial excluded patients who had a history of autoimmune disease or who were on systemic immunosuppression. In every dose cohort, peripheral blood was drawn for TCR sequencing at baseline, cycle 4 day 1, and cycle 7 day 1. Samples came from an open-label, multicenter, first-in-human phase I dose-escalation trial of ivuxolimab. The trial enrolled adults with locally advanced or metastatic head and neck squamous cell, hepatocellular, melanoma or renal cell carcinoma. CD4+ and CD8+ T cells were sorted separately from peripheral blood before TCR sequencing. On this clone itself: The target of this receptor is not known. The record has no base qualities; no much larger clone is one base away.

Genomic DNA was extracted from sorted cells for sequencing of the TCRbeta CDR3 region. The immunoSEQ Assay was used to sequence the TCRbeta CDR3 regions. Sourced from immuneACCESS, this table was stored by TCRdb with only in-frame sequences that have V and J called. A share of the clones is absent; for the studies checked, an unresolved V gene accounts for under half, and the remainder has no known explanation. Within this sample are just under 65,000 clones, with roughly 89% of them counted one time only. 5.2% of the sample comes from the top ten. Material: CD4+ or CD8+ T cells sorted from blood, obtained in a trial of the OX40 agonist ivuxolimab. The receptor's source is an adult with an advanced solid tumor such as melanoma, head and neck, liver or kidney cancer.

DNA sequence: TGCGCCAGCAGCCCTAGGAGGGTTGGGGAGACCCAGTACTTC. This sequence encodes CASSPRRVGETQYF. The V gene is TRBV5-1 and the J gene is TRBJ2-5, and TRBD2 may be the D gene, going by 6 matching bases. From cysteine to phenylalanine, the CDR3 is 14 amino acids long. This entry keeps only the CDR3 DNA: 42 bases, framed from base 1. The germline V gene yields SGHRS for CDR1 and YFSETQ for CDR2. V loses 4 bases of germline sequence and J loses 5 bases, and the interval between the two ends is 15 bases.